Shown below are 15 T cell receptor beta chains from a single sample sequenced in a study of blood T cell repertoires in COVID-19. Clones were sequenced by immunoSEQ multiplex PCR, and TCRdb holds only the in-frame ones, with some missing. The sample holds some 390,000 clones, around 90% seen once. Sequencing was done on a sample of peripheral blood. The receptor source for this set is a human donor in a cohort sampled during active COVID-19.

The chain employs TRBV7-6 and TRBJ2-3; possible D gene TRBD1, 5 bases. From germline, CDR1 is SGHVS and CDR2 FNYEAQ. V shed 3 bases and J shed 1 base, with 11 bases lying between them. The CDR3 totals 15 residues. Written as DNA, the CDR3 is TGTGCCAGCAGCTTCTCTTTAGGGGGCACAGATACGCAGTATTTT. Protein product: CASSFSLGGTDTQYF.

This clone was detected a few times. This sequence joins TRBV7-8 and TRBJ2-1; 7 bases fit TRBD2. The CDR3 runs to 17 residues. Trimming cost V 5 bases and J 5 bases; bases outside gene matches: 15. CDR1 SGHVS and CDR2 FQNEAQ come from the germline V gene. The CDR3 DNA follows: TGTGCCAGCAGCCCATTGGGAGGGTTCTTTTCTAACAATGAGCAGTTCTTC. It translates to CASSPLGGFFSNNEQFF.

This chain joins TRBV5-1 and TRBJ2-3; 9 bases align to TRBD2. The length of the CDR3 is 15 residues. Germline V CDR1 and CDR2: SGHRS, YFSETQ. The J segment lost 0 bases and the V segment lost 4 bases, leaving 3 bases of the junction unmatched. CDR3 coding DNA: TGCGCCAGCAGCCCTAGCGGGGCTAGCACAGATACGCAGTATTTT. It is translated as CASSPSGASTDTQYF.

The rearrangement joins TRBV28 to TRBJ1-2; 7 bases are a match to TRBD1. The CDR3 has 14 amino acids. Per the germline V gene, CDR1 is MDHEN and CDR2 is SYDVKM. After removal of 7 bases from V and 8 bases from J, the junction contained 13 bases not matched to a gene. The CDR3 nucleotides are TGTGCCAGCATCCCGAGAGACAGGGTTCTCGGCTACACCTTC. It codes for CASIPRDRVLGYTF.

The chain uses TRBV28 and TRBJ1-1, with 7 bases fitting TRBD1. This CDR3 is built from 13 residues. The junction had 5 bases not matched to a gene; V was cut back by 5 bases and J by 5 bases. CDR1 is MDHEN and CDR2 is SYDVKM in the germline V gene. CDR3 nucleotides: TGTGCCAGCAGTCAGCAGGGGGATACTGAAGCTTTCTTT. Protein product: CASSQQGDTEAFF.

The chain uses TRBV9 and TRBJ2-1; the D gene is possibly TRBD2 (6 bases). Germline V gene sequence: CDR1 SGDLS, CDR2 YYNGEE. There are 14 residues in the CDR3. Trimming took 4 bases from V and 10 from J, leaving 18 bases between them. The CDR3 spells CASSLTPGTEEQFF. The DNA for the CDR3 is TGTGCCAGCAGCCTTACCCCCGGGACTGAGGAGCAGTTCTTC.

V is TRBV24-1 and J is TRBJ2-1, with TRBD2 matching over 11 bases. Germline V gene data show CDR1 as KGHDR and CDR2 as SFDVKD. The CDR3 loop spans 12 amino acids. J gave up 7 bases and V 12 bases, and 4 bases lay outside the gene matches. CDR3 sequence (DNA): TGTGCCGCCCGACTAGCGGGAAATGAGCAGTTCTTC. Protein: CAARLAGNEQFF.

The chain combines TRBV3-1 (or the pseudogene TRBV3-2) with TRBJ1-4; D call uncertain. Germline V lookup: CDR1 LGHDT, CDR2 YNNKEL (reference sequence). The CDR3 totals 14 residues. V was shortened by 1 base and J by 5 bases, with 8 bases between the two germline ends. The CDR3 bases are TGTGCCAGCAGCCAAGGCCGGTTGAATGAAAAACTGTTTTTT. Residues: CASSQGRLNEKLFF.

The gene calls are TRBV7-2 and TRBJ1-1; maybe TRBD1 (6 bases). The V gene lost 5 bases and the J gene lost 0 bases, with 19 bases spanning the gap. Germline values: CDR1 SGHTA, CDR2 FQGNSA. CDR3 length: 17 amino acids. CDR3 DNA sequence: TGTGCCAGCAGCCTGAGGGGGGGGAGTGAGATGAACACTGAAGCTTTCTTT. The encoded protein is CASSLRGGSEMNTEAFF.

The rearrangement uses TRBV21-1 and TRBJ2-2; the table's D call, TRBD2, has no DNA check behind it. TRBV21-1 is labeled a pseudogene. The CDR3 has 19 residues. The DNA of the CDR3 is TGTGCCAGCAGCAAAGCAACGGGGGGACTAGCGGGGAACACCGGGGAGCTGTTTTTT. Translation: CASSKATGGLAGNTGELFF.

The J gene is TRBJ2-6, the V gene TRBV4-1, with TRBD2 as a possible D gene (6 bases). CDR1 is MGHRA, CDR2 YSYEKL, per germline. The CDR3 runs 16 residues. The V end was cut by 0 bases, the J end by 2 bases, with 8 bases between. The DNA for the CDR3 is TGCGCCAGCAGCCAAGATCGGGGGACTGGGGCCAACGTCCTGACTTTC. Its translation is CASSQDRGTGANVLTF.

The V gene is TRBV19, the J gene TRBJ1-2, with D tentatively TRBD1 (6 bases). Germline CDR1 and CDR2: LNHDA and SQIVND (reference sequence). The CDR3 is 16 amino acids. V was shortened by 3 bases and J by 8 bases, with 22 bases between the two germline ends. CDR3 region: CASSMNPGHLSGGYTF. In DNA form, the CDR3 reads TGTGCCAGTAGTATGAATCCGGGACACCTGTCAGGGGGCTACACCTTC.

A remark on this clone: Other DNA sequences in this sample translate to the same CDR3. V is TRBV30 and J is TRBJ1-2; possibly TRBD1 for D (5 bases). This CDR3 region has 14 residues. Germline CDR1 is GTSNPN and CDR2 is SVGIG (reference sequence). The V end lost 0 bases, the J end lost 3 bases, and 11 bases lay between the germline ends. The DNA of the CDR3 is TGTGCCTGGAGTGTTGGGGGGGAGGACTATGGCTACACCTTC. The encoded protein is CAWSVGGEDYGYTF.

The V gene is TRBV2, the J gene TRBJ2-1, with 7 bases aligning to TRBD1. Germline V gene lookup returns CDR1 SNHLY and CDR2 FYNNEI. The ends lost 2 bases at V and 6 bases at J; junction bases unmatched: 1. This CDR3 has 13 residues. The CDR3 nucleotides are TGTGCCAGCAGTGAATCAGGGGGCAATGAGCAGTTCTTC. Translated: CASSESGGNEQFF. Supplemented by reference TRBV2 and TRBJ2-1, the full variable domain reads EPEVTQTPSHQVTQMGQEVILRCVPISNHLYFYWYRQILGQKVEFLVSFYNNEISEKSEIFDDQFSVERPDGSNFTLKIRSTKLEDSAMYFCASSESGGNEQFFGPGTRLTVL.

In DNA form, the CDR3 reads TGTGCCATCAGTGAGATGAGGGGGCAGGACGAGCAGTACTTC. Protein product: CAISEMRGQDEQYF. The rearrangement links TRBV10-3 to TRBJ2-7, with 7 bases identical to TRBD1. Trimming cost V 2 bases and J 5 bases; bases outside gene matches: 6. This CDR3 is built from 14 residues. CDR1 and CDR2 from the germline V gene are ENHRY and SYGVKD.